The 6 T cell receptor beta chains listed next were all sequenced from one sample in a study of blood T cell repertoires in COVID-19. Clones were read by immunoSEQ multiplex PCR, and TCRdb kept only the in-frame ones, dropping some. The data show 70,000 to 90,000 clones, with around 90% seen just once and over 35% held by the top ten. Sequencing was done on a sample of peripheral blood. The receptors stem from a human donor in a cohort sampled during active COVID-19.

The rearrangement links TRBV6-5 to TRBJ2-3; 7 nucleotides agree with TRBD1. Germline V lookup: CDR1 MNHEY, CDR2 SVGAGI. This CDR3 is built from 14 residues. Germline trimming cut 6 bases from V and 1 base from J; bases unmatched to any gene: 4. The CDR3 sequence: CASRDRRGTDTQYF. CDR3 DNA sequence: TGTGCCAGCAGGGACAGGAGAGGCACAGATACGCAGTATTTT.

The CDR3 is CASSYAGSGYTF. In DNA, the CDR3 is TGTGCCAGCAGTTACGCAGGGTCTGGCTACACCTTC. The V call is TRBV6-2 or TRBV6-3, the J call TRBJ1-2, with a tentative D call TRBD1 (5 bases). V gave up 2 bases and J gave up 7 bases, with 8 bases separating them. Germline CDR1 is MNHEY and CDR2 is SVGEGT. The CDR3 has 12 residues.

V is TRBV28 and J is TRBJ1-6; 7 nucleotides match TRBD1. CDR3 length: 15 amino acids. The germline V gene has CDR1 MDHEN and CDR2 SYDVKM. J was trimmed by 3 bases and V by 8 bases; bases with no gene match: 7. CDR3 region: CASAPGTDYNSPLHF. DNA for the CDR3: TGTGCCAGCGCTCCAGGGACAGACTATAATTCACCCCTCCACTTT.

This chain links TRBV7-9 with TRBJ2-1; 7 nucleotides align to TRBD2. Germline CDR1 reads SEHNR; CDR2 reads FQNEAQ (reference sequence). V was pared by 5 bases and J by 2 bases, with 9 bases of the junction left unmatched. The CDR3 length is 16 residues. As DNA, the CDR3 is TGTGCCAGCAGCCCACCTTGGGGGGGTGCCTACAATGAGCAGTTCTTC. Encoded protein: CASSPPWGGAYNEQFF. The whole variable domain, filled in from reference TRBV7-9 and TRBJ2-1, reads DTGVSQNPRHKITKRGQNVTFRCDPISEHNRLYWYRQTLGQGPEFLTYFQNEAQLEKSRLLSDRFSAERPKGSFSTLEIQRTEQGDSAMYLCASSPPWGGAYNEQFFGPGTRLTVL.

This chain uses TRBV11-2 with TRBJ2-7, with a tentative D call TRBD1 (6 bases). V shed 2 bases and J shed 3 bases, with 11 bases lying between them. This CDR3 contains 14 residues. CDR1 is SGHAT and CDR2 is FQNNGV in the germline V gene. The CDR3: CASSLSQGYYEQYF. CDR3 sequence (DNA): TGTGCCAGCAGCTTATCACAGGGTTACTACGAGCAGTACTTC.

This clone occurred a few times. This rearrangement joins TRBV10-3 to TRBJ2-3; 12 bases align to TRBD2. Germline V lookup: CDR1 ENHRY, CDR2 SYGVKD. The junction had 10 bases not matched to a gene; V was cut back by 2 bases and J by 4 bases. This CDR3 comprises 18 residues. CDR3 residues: CAISEGLAGGLKADTQYF. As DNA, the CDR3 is TGTGCCATCAGTGAGGGTCTAGCGGGGGGGTTAAAGGCAGATACGCAGTATTTT.